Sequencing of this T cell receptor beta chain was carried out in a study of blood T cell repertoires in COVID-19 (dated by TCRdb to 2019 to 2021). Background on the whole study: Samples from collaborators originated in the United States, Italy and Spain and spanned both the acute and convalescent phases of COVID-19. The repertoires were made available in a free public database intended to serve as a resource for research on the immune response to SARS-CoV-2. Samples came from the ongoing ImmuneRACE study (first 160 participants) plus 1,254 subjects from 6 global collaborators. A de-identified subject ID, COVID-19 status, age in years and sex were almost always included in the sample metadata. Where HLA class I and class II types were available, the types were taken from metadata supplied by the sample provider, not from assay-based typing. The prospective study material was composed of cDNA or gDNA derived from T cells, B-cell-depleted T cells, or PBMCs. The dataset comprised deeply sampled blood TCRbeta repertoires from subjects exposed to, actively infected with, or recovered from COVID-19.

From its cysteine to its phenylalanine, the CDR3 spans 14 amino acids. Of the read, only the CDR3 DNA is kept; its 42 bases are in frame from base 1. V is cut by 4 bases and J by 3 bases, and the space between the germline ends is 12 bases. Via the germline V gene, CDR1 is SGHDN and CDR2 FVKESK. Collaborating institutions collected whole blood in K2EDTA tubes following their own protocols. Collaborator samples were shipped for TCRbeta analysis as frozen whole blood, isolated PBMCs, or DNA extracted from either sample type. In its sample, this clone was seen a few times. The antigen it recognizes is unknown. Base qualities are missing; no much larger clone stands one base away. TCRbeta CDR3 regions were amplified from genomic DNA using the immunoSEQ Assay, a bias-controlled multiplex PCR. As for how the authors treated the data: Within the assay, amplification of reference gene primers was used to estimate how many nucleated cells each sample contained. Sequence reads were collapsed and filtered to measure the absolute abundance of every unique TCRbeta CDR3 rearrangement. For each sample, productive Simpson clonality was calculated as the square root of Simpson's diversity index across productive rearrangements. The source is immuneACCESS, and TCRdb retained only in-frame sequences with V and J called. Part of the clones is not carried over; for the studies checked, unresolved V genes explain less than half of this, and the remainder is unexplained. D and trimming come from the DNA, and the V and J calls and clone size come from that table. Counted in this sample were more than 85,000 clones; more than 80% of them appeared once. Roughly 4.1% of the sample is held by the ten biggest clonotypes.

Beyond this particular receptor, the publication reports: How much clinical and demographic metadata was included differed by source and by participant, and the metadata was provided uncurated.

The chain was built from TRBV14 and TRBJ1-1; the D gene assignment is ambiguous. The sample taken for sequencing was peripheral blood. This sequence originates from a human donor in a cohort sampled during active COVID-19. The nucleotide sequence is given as TGTGCCAGCAGCCCCCGGGTACATTACACTGAAGCTTTCTTT. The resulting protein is CASSPRVHYTEAFF.